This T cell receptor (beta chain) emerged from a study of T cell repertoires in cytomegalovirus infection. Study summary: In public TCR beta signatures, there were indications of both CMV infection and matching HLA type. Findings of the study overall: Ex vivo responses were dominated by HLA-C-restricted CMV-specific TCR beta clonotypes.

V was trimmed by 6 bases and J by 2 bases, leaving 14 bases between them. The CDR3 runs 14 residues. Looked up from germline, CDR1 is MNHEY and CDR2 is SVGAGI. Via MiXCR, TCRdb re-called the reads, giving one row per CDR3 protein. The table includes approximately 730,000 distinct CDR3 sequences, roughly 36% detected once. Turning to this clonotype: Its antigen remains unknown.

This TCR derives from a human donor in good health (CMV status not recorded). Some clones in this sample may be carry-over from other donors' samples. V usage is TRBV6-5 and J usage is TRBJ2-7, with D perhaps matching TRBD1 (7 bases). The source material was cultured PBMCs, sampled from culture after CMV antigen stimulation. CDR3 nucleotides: TGTGCCAGCAGACCAGGGGGGCAGCCCTACGAGCAGTACTTC. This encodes CASRPGGQPYEQYF.